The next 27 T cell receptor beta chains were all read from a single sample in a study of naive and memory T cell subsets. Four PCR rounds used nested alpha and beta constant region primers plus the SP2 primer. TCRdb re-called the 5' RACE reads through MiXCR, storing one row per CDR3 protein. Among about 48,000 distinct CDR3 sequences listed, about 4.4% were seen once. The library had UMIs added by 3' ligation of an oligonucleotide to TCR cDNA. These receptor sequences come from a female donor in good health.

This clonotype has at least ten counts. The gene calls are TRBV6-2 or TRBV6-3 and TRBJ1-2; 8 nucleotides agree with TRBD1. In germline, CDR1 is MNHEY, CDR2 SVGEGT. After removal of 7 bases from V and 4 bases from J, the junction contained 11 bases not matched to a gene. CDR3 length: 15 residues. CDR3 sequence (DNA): TGTGCCAGCAAAAGGGGACAGGCTGTTGGCTATGGCTACACCTTC. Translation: CASKRGQAVGYGYTF.

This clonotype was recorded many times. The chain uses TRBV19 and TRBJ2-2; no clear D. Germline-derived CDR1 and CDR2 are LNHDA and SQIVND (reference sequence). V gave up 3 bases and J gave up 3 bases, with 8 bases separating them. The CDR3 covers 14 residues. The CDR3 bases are TGTGCCAGTAGTATCCTCCGGGACACCGGGGAGCTGTTTTTT. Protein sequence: CASSILRDTGELFF.

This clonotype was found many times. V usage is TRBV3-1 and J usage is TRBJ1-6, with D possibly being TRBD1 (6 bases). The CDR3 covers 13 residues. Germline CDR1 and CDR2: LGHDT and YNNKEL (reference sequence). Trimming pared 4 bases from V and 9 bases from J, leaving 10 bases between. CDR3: CASSPDRTSPLHF. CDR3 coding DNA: TGTGCCAGCAGCCCTGACAGGACTTCACCCCTCCACTTT.

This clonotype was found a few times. For the CDR3, the DNA is TGTGCCAGCAGACCTGCGACCCTAAACGAGCAGTACTTC. It encodes CASRPATLNEQYF. The chain uses TRBV12-3 or TRBV12-4 and TRBJ2-7; D gene unclear. Trimming left V 6 bases short and J 5 bases short, with 14 bases between. This CDR3 is 13 amino acids long.

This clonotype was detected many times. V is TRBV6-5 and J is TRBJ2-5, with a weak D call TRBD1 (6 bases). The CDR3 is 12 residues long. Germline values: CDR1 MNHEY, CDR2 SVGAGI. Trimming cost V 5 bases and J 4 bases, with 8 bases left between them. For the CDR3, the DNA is TGTGCCAGCAGTCAGGGGTTAGAGACCCAGTACTTC. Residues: CASSQGLETQYF.

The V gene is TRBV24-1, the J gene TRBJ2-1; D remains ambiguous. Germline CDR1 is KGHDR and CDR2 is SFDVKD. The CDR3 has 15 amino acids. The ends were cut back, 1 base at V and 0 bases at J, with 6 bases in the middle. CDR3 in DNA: TGTGCCACCAGTGATTTCTTCGGCTCCTACAATGAGCAGTTCTTC. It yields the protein CATSDFFGSYNEQFF.

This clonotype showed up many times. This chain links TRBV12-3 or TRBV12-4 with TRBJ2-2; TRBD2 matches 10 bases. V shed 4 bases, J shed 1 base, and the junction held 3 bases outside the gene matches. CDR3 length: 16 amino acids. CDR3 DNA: TGTGCCAGCAGTTCCTCTAGCGGGGGGAACACCGGGGAGCTGTTTTTT. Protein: CASSSSSGGNTGELFF.

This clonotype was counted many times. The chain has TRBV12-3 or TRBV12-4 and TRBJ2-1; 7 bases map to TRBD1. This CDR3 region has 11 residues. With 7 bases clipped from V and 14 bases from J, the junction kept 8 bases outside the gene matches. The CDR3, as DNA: TGTGCCAGCAACGCCAGGGGGTTCGAGTTCTTC. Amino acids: CASNARGFEFF.

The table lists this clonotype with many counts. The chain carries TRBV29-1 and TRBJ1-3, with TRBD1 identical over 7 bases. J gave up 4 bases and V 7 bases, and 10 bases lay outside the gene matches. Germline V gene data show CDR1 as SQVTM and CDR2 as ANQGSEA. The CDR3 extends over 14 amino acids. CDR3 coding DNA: TGCAGCGCCTTCGGGGACAGTTTAGGAAACACCATATATTTT. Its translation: CSAFGDSLGNTIYF.

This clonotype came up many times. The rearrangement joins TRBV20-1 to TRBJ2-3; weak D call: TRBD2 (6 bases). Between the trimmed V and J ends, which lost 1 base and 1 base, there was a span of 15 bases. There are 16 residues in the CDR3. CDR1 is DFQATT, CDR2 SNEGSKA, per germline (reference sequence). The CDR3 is CSARGSRERGTDTQYF. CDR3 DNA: TGCAGTGCTAGAGGGTCCCGGGAGCGCGGCACAGATACGCAGTATTTT.

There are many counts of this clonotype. The CDR3 sequence: CSVSSGRGYEQYF. CDR3 in DNA: TGCAGCGTTTCGAGCGGGAGGGGCTACGAGCAGTACTTC. The chain uses TRBV29-1 and TRBJ2-7; 10 bases map to TRBD2. The CDR3 spans 13 residues. Germline loops: CDR1 SQVTM, CDR2 ANQGSEA. Unmatched junction bases numbered 4, after V lost 5 bases and J lost 3 bases.

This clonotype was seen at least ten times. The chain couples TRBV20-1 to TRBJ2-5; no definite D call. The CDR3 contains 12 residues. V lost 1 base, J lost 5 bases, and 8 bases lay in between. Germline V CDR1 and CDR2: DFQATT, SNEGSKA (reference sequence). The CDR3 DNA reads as TGCAGTGCTAGAGTGGTGGGCGAGACCCAGTACTTC. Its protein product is CSARVVGETQYF.

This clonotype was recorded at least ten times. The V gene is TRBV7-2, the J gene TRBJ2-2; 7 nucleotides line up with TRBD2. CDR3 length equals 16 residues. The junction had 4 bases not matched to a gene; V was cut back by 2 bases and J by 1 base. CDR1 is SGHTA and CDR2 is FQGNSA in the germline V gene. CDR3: CASSLRLAGNTGELFF. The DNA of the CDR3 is TGTGCCAGCAGCTTAAGATTAGCGGGGAACACCGGGGAGCTGTTTTTT.

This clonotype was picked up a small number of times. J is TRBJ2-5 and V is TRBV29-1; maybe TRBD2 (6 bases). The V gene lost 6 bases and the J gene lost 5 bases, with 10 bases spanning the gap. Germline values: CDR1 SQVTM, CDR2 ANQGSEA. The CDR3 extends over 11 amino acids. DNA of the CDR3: TGCAGCGTGGGGGGTAGTGAGACCCAGTACTTC. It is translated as CSVGGSETQYF.

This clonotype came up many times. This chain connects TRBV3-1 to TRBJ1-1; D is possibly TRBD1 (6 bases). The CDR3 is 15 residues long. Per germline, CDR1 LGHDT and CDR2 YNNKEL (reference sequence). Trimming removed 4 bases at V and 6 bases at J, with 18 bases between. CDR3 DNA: TGTGCCAGCAGCCCTCCTCAGGGGTTATCCCCTGAAGCTTTCTTT. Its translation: CASSPPQGLSPEAFF.

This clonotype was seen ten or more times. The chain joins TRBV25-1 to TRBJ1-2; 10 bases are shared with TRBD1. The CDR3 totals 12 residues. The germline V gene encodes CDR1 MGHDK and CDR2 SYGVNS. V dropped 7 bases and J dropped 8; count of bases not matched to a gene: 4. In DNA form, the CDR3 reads TGTGCCAGCATCGGGGACAGGGGCGGCTACACCTTC. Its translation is CASIGDRGGYTF.

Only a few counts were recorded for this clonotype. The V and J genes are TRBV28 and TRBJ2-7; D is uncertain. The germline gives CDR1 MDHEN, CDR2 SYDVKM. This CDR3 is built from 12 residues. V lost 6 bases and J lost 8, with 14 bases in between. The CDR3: CASRPDFAKQYF. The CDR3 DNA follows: TGTGCCAGCAGGCCCGACTTCGCAAAGCAGTACTTC.

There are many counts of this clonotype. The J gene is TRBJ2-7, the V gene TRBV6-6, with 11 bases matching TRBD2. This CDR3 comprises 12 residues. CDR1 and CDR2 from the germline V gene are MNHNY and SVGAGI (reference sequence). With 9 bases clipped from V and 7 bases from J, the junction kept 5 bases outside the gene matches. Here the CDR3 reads CASSGRADEQYF. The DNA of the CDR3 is TGTGCCAGTAGCGGGAGGGCCGATGAGCAGTACTTC.

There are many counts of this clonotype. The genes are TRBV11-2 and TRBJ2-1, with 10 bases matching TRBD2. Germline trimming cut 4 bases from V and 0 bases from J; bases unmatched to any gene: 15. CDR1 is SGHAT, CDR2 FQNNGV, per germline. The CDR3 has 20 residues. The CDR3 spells CASSSRLIAGGGPSYNEQFF. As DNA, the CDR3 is TGTGCCAGCAGCTCAAGACTTATAGCGGGAGGAGGTCCCTCCTACAATGAGCAGTTCTTC.

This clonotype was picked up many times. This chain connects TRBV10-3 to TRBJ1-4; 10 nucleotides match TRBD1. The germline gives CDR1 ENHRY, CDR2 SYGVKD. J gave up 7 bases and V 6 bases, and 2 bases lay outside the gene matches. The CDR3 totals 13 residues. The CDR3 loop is CAIRRDRGEKLFF. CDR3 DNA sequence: TGTGCCATCAGGAGGGACAGGGGTGAAAAACTGTTTTTT.

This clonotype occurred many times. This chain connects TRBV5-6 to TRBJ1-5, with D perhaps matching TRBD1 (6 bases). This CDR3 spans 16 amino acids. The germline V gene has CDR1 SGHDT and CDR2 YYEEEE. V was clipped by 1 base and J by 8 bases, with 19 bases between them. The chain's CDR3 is CASSLYRDTSREPQHF. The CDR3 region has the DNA TGTGCCAGCAGCTTGTACCGGGACACCTCAAGGGAGCCCCAGCATTTT.

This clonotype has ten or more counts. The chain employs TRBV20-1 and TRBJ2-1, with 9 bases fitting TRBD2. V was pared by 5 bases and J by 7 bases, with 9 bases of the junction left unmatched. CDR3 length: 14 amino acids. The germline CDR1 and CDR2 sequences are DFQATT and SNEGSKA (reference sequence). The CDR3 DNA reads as TGCAGTGCTGACCTAGCGGGGATTAGGAATGAGCAGTTCTTC. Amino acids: CSADLAGIRNEQFF.

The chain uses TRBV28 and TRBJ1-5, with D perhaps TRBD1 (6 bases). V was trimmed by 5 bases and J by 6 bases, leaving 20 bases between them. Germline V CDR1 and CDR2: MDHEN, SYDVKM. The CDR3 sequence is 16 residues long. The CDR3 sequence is CASSPSQAGGFQPQHF. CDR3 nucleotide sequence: TGTGCCAGCAGTCCCTCTCAGGCGGGGGGCTTTCAGCCCCAGCATTTT.

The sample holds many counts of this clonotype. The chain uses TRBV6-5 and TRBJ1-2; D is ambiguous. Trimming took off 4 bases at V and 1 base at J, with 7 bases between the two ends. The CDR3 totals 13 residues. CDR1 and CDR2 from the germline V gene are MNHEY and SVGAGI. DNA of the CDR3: TGTGCCAGCAGTTCCACCAATAACTATGGCTACACCTTC. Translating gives CASSSTNNYGYTF.

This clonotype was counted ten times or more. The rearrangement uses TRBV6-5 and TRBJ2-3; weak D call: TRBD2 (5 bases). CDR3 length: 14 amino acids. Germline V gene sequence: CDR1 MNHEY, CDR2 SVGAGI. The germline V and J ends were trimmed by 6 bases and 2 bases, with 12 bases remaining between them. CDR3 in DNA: TGTGCCAGCAGACCAGGACTTTTCACAGATACGCAGTATTTT. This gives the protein CASRPGLFTDTQYF.

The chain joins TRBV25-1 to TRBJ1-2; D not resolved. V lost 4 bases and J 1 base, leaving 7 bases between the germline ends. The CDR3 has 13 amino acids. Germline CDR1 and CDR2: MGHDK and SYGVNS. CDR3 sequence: CASSVGSNYGYTF. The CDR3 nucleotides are TGTGCCAGCAGTGTGGGCAGTAACTATGGCTACACCTTC.

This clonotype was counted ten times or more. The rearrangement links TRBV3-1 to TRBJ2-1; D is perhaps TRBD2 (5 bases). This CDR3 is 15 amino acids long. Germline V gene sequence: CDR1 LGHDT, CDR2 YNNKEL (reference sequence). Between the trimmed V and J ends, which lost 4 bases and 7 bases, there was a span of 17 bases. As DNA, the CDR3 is TGTGCCAGCAGCCGTGGAGTGACTACTTGGAATGAGCAGTTCTTC. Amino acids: CASSRGVTTWNEQFF.